This TCR beta chain emerged from a study of blood T cell dynamics during melanoma immunotherapy (dated by TCRdb to 2018 to 2020). Regarding the research as a whole: The patients had metastatic melanoma and were given first-line pembrolizumab or nivolumab plus ipilimumab as standard of care in the United Kingdom. A training cohort was formed from consecutive patients, and a further independent group of patients from the same centre was pooled into an external validation set. Peripheral T cell receptor repertoires of metastatic melanoma patients were profiled before and after one cycle of checkpoint inhibitor therapy to find early correlates of response.

Every bulk PBMC sample was loaded with the same fixed amount of around 400 ng of DNA. TCR beta CDR3 sequences were amplified from genomic DNA using the immunoSEQ TCRb Assay kit according to manufacturer instructions. The KAPA Library Quantification Kit for Illumina platforms was used to quantify pooled libraries by qPCR. Pooled libraries were clustered at 0.6-1.1 pM and sequenced on an Illumina NextSeq 500. As for the authors' bioinformatics: Analysis of the TCR data relied on immunoSEQ ANALYZER and the R LymphoSeq package. A rearrangement efficiency score was calculated as productive divided by the sum of productive and non-productive CDR3 sequences. Within each patient, timepoints were compared pairwise for clonality, measured with the Gini coefficient, and for diversity, measured with the Renyi index at alpha=1. Clonal relatedness used an edit distance of 3, and repertoire similarity used the Bhattacharyya coefficient, both computed in LymphoSeq. To classify response, a linear discriminant analysis based on week-3 changes in clonality and diversity was built using the R MASS and caret packages. This immuneACCESS table, as held by TCRdb, lists in-frame sequences with V and J called but not all clones. Of the missing ones, under half trace to an unresolved V gene in checked studies; the others have no known cause. The V and J calls and the clone size are those of that table, but D and trimming were determined from the DNA. The sample includes roughly 14,000 clones, with 86% observed a single time. The top ten hold 3.5% to 4.5% of the sample.

Notes on this clone: The antigen it recognizes is unknown. Base qualities are not provided; no much larger clone lies one nucleotide away.

The label giving this sample's time point can be read as: pre-treatment baseline. Blood samples were collected before treatment (T0) and at week 3 (W3), after the first cycle of checkpoint blockade. Except for a couple of patients with rapid clinical progression, response was assessed 12 weeks after the first infusion by RECIST 1.1; disease control meant complete response, partial response or stable disease. Patients were excluded for prior systemic cancer treatment, concomitant immunosuppressant therapy or synchronous other active malignancies. TCR beta was sequenced in both bulk PBMC and plasma cell-free DNA in order to track circulating cells as well as T cell turnover. PBMC were isolated from blood with Lymphoprep and SepMate tubes, followed by red cell lysis. QIAamp DNA Blood Mini kits were used to extract DNA from PBMC and from sorted T cell subsets. The paper as a whole reports these results and caveats: The relatively small sample size was acknowledged as potentially limiting generalization of the results. Whether the T cell clones behind the repertoire changes were melanoma-specific or instead reflected general immune activation was something the study could not determine. Unlike progressors, patients who went on to achieve disease control showed a bifurcated reorganization of the PBMC repertoire at W3, with either increased clonality or increased diversity.

As encoded in the germline V gene, CDR1 is MDHEN while CDR2 is SYDVKM. The V end gives up 6 bases and the J end 13 bases, leaving 6 bases in the junction not matched to a gene. The CDR3 starts with the cysteine, ends with the phenylalanine, and has 12 residues. This entry keeps only the CDR3 DNA: 36 bases, framed from base 1. Here the sequenced sample was blood, taken from a patient treated with checkpoint blockade. The clonotype originates from a human donor with melanoma. This chain is built from TRBV28 and TRBJ2-1; TRBD2 lines up with 10 middle nucleotides. Here is the DNA: TGTGCCAGCAGCACGGGACTAGCGTTTCAGTTCTTC. Its protein is CASSTGLAFQFF.